The 10 T cell receptor beta chains below were found in one sample sequenced in a study of blood T cell repertoires in COVID-19. Data came from immunoSEQ multiplex PCR; TCRdb stores just in-frame clones and leaves some out. The sample holds 250,000 to 350,000 clones; roughly nine tenths are singletons and the top ten take 2.4%. The specimen sequenced was PBMCs or T cells enriched from blood (not recorded which). Receptor source: a woman between 18 and 29 years old who had recovered from COVID-19.

The genes are TRBV9 and TRBJ1-5; possible D gene TRBD1, 6 bases. The germline gives CDR1 SGDLS, CDR2 YYNGEE. The CDR3 consists of 15 residues. Trimming left V 0 bases short and J 0 bases short, with 7 bases between. The CDR3 loop is CASSVGRGSNQPQHF. As DNA, the CDR3 is TGTGCCAGCAGCGTAGGCAGGGGTAGCAATCAGCCCCAGCATTTT.

The CDR3 here is CASTETGGRYGYTF. The CDR3 DNA reads TGCGCCAGCACGGAGACAGGGGGAAGATATGGCTACACCTTC. The chain is built from TRBV5-1 and TRBJ1-2, with 9 bases that match TRBD1. The CDR3 runs to 14 residues. The junction had 8 bases not matched to a gene; V was cut back by 6 bases and J by 5 bases. Germline assignment: CDR1 SGHRS and CDR2 YFSETQ.

The chain couples TRBV11-2 to TRBJ1-1, with D unclear. The CDR3 spans 12 residues. The V and J ends lost 1 base and 8 bases respectively, with 8 bases between them. The V gene's germline CDR1 is SGHAT and CDR2 FQNNGV. The DNA of the CDR3 is TGTGCCAGCAGCTTAGCAGGTCTCGAAGCTTTCTTT. Amino acids: CASSLAGLEAFF.

The chain joins TRBV24-1 to TRBJ2-1; TRBD1 is a possible D gene (5 bases). The length of the CDR3 is 18 residues. Trimming removed 0 bases from V and 8 bases from J, with 22 bases in between. Germline-derived CDR1 and CDR2 are KGHDR and SFDVKD. CDR3: CATSDLFSDSVLSDEQFF. Written as DNA, the CDR3 is TGTGCCACCAGTGATTTGTTCTCTGACAGCGTACTATCGGATGAGCAGTTCTTC.

The CDR3 bases are TGTGCCAGCAGGGAGACAGGGTCCTCTGGAAACACCATATATTTT. As protein: CASRETGSSGNTIYF. The V call is TRBV6-5, the J call TRBJ1-3, with 7 bases aligning to TRBD1. CDR1 and CDR2 from the germline V gene are MNHEY and SVGAGI. With 6 bases clipped from V and 0 bases from J, the junction kept 5 bases outside the gene matches. There are 15 residues in the CDR3.

The CDR3 bases are TGTGCCAGCAGCCTGAGCGGTAGTGAGCAGTTCTTC. Its translation: CASSLSGSEQFF. The rearrangement links TRBV5-4 to TRBJ2-1; possible D gene TRBD2, 5 bases. Germline CDR1 and CDR2: SGHNT and YYREEE (reference sequence). This CDR3 has 12 amino acids. V lost 4 bases and J lost 9, with 11 bases in between.

The chain uses TRBV3-1 (or the pseudogene TRBV3-2) and TRBJ2-3, with a possible D match to TRBD1 (5 bases). V was pared by 2 bases and J by 6 bases, with 24 bases between. Germline loops: CDR1 LGHDT, CDR2 YNNKEL (reference sequence). CDR3 length: 18 amino acids. This CDR3 reads CASSQQVDSPYPLDTQYF. In nucleotides, the CDR3 is TGTGCCAGCAGCCAACAGGTAGACAGCCCCTATCCGTTGGATACGCAGTATTTT.

This CDR3 is CASSQERTSGGQEQFF. As DNA, the CDR3 is TGCGCCAGCAGCCAAGAGAGGACTAGCGGGGGCCAGGAGCAGTTCTTC. V gene TRBV4-1 combines with J gene TRBJ2-1; 13 nucleotides align to TRBD2. The J segment lost 10 bases and the V segment lost 0 bases, leaving 6 bases of the junction unmatched. The CDR3 is made up of 16 amino acids. The germline V gene has CDR1 MGHRA and CDR2 YSYEKL.

CDR3 residues: CASSQEFYGYTF. Here the CDR3 DNA reads TGTGCCAGCAGCCAGGAGTTCTATGGCTACACCTTC. The rearrangement uses TRBV4-2 and TRBJ1-2; no reliable D call. V was pared by 3 bases and J by 4 bases, with 6 bases between. Germline V gene data show CDR1 as LGHNA and CDR2 as YNFKEQ. The CDR3 sequence is 12 residues long.

The V and J genes are TRBV2 and TRBJ2-7; unclear D gene. Germline-derived CDR1 and CDR2 are SNHLY and FYNNEI. The CDR3 is 12 amino acids. V was trimmed by 2 bases and J by 2 bases, leaving 4 bases between them. The CDR3 region has the DNA TGTGCCAGCAGTGAAAGCACCTACGAGCAGTACTTC. Protein: CASSESTYEQYF. Together with reference TRBV2 and TRBJ2-7, the CDR3 gives the full variable domain: EPEVTQTPSHQVTQMGQEVILRCVPISNHLYFYWYRQILGQKVEFLVSFYNNEISEKSEIFDDQFSVERPDGSNFTLKIRSTKLEDSAMYFCASSESTYEQYFGPGTRLTVT.